This is a list of T cell receptor beta chains from one sample in a study of cytomegalovirus exposure and HLA in healthy donors. Assay used: immunoSEQ multiplex PCR; TCRdb lists only in-frame clones, some missing. The top ten clones hold about 15% of a sample with over 150,000 clones, about 85% of them seen once. Sequencing was done on a sample of PBMCs. Receptor source: a man between 18 and 35 years old in good health and CMV-seropositive. Both conserved end residues are part of each CDR3. Fields, in order: D gene, V gene, CDR3 length, J gene, clone size, CDR3 DNA, CDR3 protein. The D gene is left open where the match is weak. For some rows the clone size is stated as once, few or many, or as a class when expanded; others skip it.

-,TRBV9,19,TRBJ2-1,once,TGTGCCAGCAGCGTAGTACGGGAGAGCGCCACGAGCTCCTACAATGAGCAGTTCTTC,CASSVVRESATSSYNEQFF
-,TRBV30,13,TRBJ1-1,-,TGTGCCTGGACTAGAGTCCTGAACACTGAAGCTTTCTTT,CAWTRVLNTEAFF
TRBD2,TRBV6-1,14,TRBJ2-3,-,TGTGCCAGCAACACGGGGGGGAGGACAGATACGCAGTATTTT,CASNTGGRTDTQYF
TRBD1,TRBV6-5,16,TRBJ1-6,-,TGTGCCAGCAGTTACTCGACAGGGGGCAGGAATTCACCCCTCCACTTT,CASSYSTGGRNSPLHF
-,TRBV12-1,19,TRBJ2-6,-,TGTGCCAGCAGCTTAAGTCTGCGGGACAGACCCGTGGGGGCCAACGTCCTGACTTTC,CASSLSLRDRPVGANVLTF
TRBD2,TRBV19,14,TRBJ2-1,once,TGTGCCAGTAGTATAGCGGGGGGGCTCGATGAGCAGTTCTTC,CASSIAGGLDEQFF
TRBD1,TRBV28,14,TRBJ2-3,-,TGTGCCAGCACCGACAGGGGTGGGTCAGATACGCAGTATTTT,CASTDRGGSDTQYF
-,TRBV6-5,15,TRBJ1-3,-,TGTGCCAGCAGTTCCGGGGCGGCGGGAGGAAACACCATATATTTT,CASSSGAAGGNTIYF
TRBD1,TRBV9,16,TRBJ1-2,-,TGTGCCAGCAGCCCCCATCCCGACTGGACAGGGCCCGGCTACACCTTC,CASSPHPDWTGPGYTF
TRBD1,TRBV5-1,17,TRBJ2-1,-,TGCGCCAGCAGCTTGTCGTTTGTGACAGGGAAGTTCAATGAGCAGTTCTTC,CASSLSFVTGKFNEQFF
-,TRBV19,14,TRBJ1-2,few,TGTGCCAGTAGTCCCGGACTCGCCAACTATGGCTACACCTTC,CASSPGLANYGYTF
-,TRBV12-2,16,TRBJ1-1,-,TGTGCAAGTCGCTCGATTGTTCAGGGGGCCTGCACTGAAGCTTTCTTT,CASRSIVQGACTEAFF
-,TRBV29-1,11,TRBJ2-1,-,TGCAGCGTTGAAGATGGCCCCCTAGGGTTCTTC,CSVEDGPLGFF
-,TRBV27,14,TRBJ2-7,few,TGTGCCAGCAGTTTATACGAGGGCTCCTACGAGCAGTACTTC,CASSLYEGSYEQYF
TRBD1,TRBV28,16,TRBJ2-4,-,TGTGCCAGCAGCCTAGAGACCGGGACAGCCGGAAACATTCAGTACTTC,CASSLETGTAGNIQYF
-,TRBV9,15,TRBJ2-7,-,TGTGCCAGCAGCGTAGACGACTCCCCTAGGCTCGAGCAGTACTTC,CASSVDDSPRLEQYF
TRBD1,TRBV28,14,TRBJ1-4,once,TGTGCCAGCAGTTTGGACAGGGTTAGGGAAAAACTGTTTTTT,CASSLDRVREKLFF
TRBD1,TRBV28,14,TRBJ1-5,-,TGTGCCAGCAGGACAGGGAGCGGCAATCAGCCCCAGCATTTT,CASRTGSGNQPQHF
-,TRBV6-1,15,TRBJ1-5,-,TGTGCCAGCAGAGGAATATCAGGTAGCAATCAGCCCCAGCATTTT,CASRGISGSNQPQHF
TRBD1,TRBV5-4,16,TRBJ1-2,once,TGTGCCAGCAGCGCTAATCGACAGGGGGGGAACTATGGCTACACCTTC,CASSANRQGGNYGYTF
-,TRBV7-3,13,TRBJ1-5,-,TGTGCCAGCAGCTTACTGGCGGGTCAGCCCCAGCATTTT,CASSLLAGQPQHF
TRBD1,TRBV2,15,TRBJ2-7,-,TGTGCCAGCAGTGGCCAGGTGGACAGGGCTTACGAGCAGTACTTC,CASSGQVDRAYEQYF
TRBD1,TRBV6-5,14,TRBJ1-2,-,TGTGCCAGCAGCCCCGGGGGACAGGGGTCTGGCTACACCTTC,CASSPGGQGSGYTF
-,TRBV4-1,16,TRBJ2-7,-,TGCGCCAGCAGCCTAGTCCAGGGTTTAGCCCCCTACGAGCAGTACTTC,CASSLVQGLAPYEQYF
-,TRBV20-1,10,TRBJ2-5,-,TGCAGTCCCCTCCGGGAGACCCAGTACTTC,CSPLRETQYF
TRBD1,TRBV28,15,TRBJ2-7,-,TGTGCCAGCAGTTTAGTCGACAGGGGAGCCTACGAGCAGTACTTC,CASSLVDRGAYEQYF
TRBD1,TRBV2,14,TRBJ1-6,few,TGTGCCAGCGCCCGGGACAGACACTATTCACCCCTCCACTTT,CASARDRHYSPLHF
-,TRBV6-5,16,TRBJ2-3,-,TGTGCCAGCAGTTACTCTTGGGCTTCTAGCACAGATACGCAGTATTTT,CASSYSWASSTDTQYF
-,TRBV28,14,TRBJ2-5,-,TGTGCCAGCAGTTTAGTCGGGAGTCAAGAGACCCAGTACTTC,CASSLVGSQETQYF
-,TRBV30,14,TRBJ2-1,-,TGTGCCTGGAACCTGCAGACAATTTACAATGAGCAGTTCTTC,CAWNLQTIYNEQFF
-,TRBV28,12,TRBJ1-1,-,TGTGCCAGCAGTTTGGCCCTTCCTGAAGCTTTCTTT,CASSLALPEAFF
-,TRBV5-1,14,TRBJ1-1,-,TGCGCCAGCAGCTTGGACTGGGAGAGCACTGAAGCTTTCTTT,CASSLDWESTEAFF
-,TRBV14,13,TRBJ2-1,-,TGTGCCAGCAGCCAAGATCGTCGGAATGAGCAGTTCTTC,CASSQDRRNEQFF
TRBD2,TRBV6-5,13,TRBJ2-5,-,TGTGCCAGCACCGCGGGAGTGGGAGAGACCCAGTACTTC,CASTAGVGETQYF
TRBD1,TRBV7-2,13,TRBJ1-2,-,TGTGCCAGCAGCTTAGAGGGGGCTAATGGCTACACCTTC,CASSLEGANGYTF
TRBD1,TRBV28,13,TRBJ1-4,-,TGTGCCAGCATTGGGACAGGGAATGAAAAACTGTTTTTT,CASIGTGNEKLFF
-,TRBV13,14,TRBJ1-1,-,TGTGCCAGCAGCTTGAAGACAGGATCTACTGAAGCTTTCTTT,CASSLKTGSTEAFF